This TCR beta chain comes out of a study of OX40 agonist ivuxolimab in advanced cancers. Germline lookup yields CDR1 SEHNR and CDR2 FQNEAQ (reference sequence). The ends were cut back, 5 bases at V and 7 bases at J, with 17 bases in the middle. The CDR3 is 14 amino acids. Profiled with immunoSEQ multiplex PCR; TCRdb holds only in-frame clones, not every one. The sample holds about 140,000 clones; 90% to 95% are singletons and the top ten take approximately 0.93%. V is TRBV7-9 and J is TRBJ2-5; no clear D gene. This sample comprised CD4+ or CD8+ T cells sorted from blood, obtained in a trial of the OX40 agonist ivuxolimab. The TCR comes from an adult with an advanced solid tumor such as melanoma, head and neck, liver or kidney cancer. Here the CDR3 reads CASSPRSLEVTQYF. CDR3 nucleotides: TGTGCCAGCAGCCCTCGCAGTTTAGAGGTGACCCAGTACTTC. The full variable domain, completed using reference TRBV7-9 and TRBJ2-5, is DTGVSQNPRHKITKRGQNVTFRCDPISEHNRLYWYRQTLGQGPEFLTYFQNEAQLEKSRLLSDRFSAERPKGSFSTLEIQRTEQGDSAMYLCASSPRSLEVTQYFGPGTRLLVL.